These 18 T cell receptor beta chains came from one sample sequenced in a study of T cells in Graves' hyperthyroidism and ophthalmopathy (dated by TCRdb to the late 2010s). Libraries came from multiplex PCR. Sequencing took place on an Illumina HiSeq 2000. The TCR beta CDR3 regions were amplified from the RNA transcripts. The TCR CDR3 was subjected to a first round of RT-PCR using the HTBI primer set and the Qiagen OneStep RT-PCR kit. Using fastp trimming at Q25 and MiXCR clonotype assembly, TCRdb reanalyzed the public sequencing data and kept in-frame beta chains. Entries are consolidated by CDR3 protein sequence, retaining the most common genes and DNA. The sample has under 450,000 distinct CDR3 sequences on record, about a sixth of them singletons. In total, the top ten clones hold around a third of the sample. The sequenced sample consisted of blood. These receptors originate from a woman in her 30s with Graves' hyperthyroidism that later progressed to Graves' ophthalmopathy.

This chain connects TRBV10-3 to TRBJ2-2, with D perhaps matching TRBD1 (6 bases). V lost 6 bases to trimming and J lost 2 bases, with 10 bases between them. The germline gives CDR1 ENHRY, CDR2 SYGVKD. CDR3 length: 14 residues. The DNA of the CDR3 is TGTGCCATCAGGGCCGGGACAAACACCGGGGAGCTGTTTTTT. This codes for CAIRAGTNTGELFF.

This clonotype was recorded at least ten times. The gene calls are TRBV12-3 or TRBV12-4 and TRBJ2-7; the D gene is possibly TRBD1 (6 bases). The CDR3 length is 14 residues. Deletions cut 10 bases from V and 0 bases from J, with 16 bases between. CDR3: CANSTGSPSYEQYF. DNA for the CDR3: TGTGCCAACAGCACAGGGAGCCCCTCCTACGAGCAGTACTTC.

This clonotype was found a few times. The rearrangement uses TRBV27 and TRBJ1-1; D ambiguous. CDR3 length: 16 amino acids. The V gene's germline CDR1 is MNHEY and CDR2 SMNVEV (reference sequence). Trimming shortened V by 2 bases and J by 2 bases, and 15 bases separated the two germline ends. The CDR3 coding sequence is TGTGCCAGCAGTTTAATACTGAGGCCAGTCAACACTGAAGCTTTCTTT. It encodes CASSLILRPVNTEAFF.

This clonotype was counted ten times or more. The chain is built from TRBV27 and TRBJ2-3, with 8 bases matching TRBD2. Germline CDR1 reads MNHEY; CDR2 reads SMNVEV (reference sequence). V shed 6 bases, J shed 2 bases, and the junction held 16 bases outside the gene matches. This CDR3 is built from 18 residues. CDR3 protein: CASSPIGGGHSSTDTQYF. CDR3 nucleotides: TGTGCCAGCAGCCCCATCGGGGGGGGACACAGCTCCACAGATACGCAGTATTTT.

This clonotype has ten or more counts. V usage is TRBV5-1 and J usage is TRBJ2-2; tentatively, D is TRBD1 (6 bases). The germline V and J ends were trimmed by 2 bases and 4 bases, with 15 bases remaining between them. The CDR3 loop spans 16 amino acids. Germline loops: CDR1 SGHRS, CDR2 YFSETQ. The CDR3 DNA follows: TGCGCCAGCAGCTTCGCAGGGGCTGGAGGCACCGGGGAGCTGTTTTTT. Translating it yields CASSFAGAGGTGELFF.

At least ten counts were recorded for this clonotype. V gene TRBV27 combines with J gene TRBJ2-3; D tentatively reads TRBD1 or TRBD2 (6 bases each). The CDR3 consists of 15 residues. Between the trimmed V and J ends, which lost 3 bases and 6 bases, there was a span of 16 bases. The germline gives CDR1 MNHEY, CDR2 SMNVEV (reference sequence). Here the CDR3 reads CASSFNIGGMDTQYF. The CDR3 DNA is TGTGCCAGCAGTTTCAACATCGGGGGCATGGATACGCAGTATTTT.

The rearrangement joins TRBV27 to TRBJ2-3, with no clear D. The CDR3 totals 13 residues. With 3 bases removed from V and 0 bases from J, the gap between germline ends came to 4 bases. Germline loops: CDR1 MNHEY, CDR2 SMNVEV (reference sequence). For the CDR3, the DNA is TGTGCCAGCAGTTTGTGGAGCACAGATACGCAGTATTTT. Amino acid sequence: CASSLWSTDTQYF.

This clonotype was recorded a few times. V gene TRBV6-2 or TRBV6-3 combines with J gene TRBJ2-1; 10 nucleotides line up with TRBD2. The CDR3 length is 18 residues. V lost 6 bases, J lost 7 bases, and 18 bases stayed unmatched. The germline V gene has CDR1 MNHEY and CDR2 SVGEGT. This chain's CDR3 is CASSRGGLAMLPQNEQFF. DNA of the CDR3: TGTGCCAGCAGCCGCGGGGGACTAGCGATGCTCCCCCAGAATGAGCAGTTCTTC.

This clonotype was picked up many times. The chain couples TRBV6-2 or TRBV6-3 to TRBJ1-5; D unresolved. V gave up 1 base and J gave up 1 base, with 11 bases separating them. The CDR3 has 16 residues. Germline CDR1 is MNHEY and CDR2 is SVGEGT. CDR3 residues: CASSYFAQSSNQPQHF. CDR3 coding DNA: TGTGCCAGCAGTTACTTCGCCCAGAGCAGCAATCAGCCCCAGCATTTT.

There are many counts of this clonotype. The chain employs TRBV25-1 and TRBJ1-5; the match to TRBD1 covers 10 bases. The CDR3 runs to 17 residues. The V and J ends lost 4 bases and 5 bases, in that order; junction bases with no gene match: 11. CDR1 and CDR2 (germline): MGHDK, SYGVNS. This CDR3 is CASSATALTGGDQPQHF. The CDR3, as DNA: TGTGCCAGCAGTGCGACCGCACTGACAGGGGGCGATCAGCCCCAGCATTTT.

The rearrangement links TRBV13 to TRBJ2-7; 7 nucleotides match TRBD2. The V gene's germline CDR1 is PRHDT and CDR2 FYEKMQ (reference sequence). This CDR3 contains 15 residues. V trimming: 1 base; J trimming: 5 bases; junction bases outside the gene matches: 8. CDR3 sequence: CASSLAGGGEDEQYF. CDR3 bases: TGTGCCAGCAGCTTAGCGGGAGGTGGAGAAGACGAGCAGTACTTC.

This clonotype occurred many times. The rearrangement joins TRBV5-1 to TRBJ1-6; 9 bases line up with TRBD1. The CDR3 consists of 16 residues. J was trimmed by 10 bases and V by 6 bases; bases with no gene match: 14. Germline CDR1 is SGHRS and CDR2 is YFSETQ. The CDR3 nucleotides read TGCGCCAGCACGCCTAACCCCGGGACAGGGAAGTCACCCCTCCACTTT. Amino acids: CASTPNPGTGKSPLHF.

This chain uses TRBV14 with TRBJ1-1, with D unclear. The CDR3 contains 14 residues. Germline CDR1 and CDR2: SGHDN and FVKESK. V lost 2 bases and J 10 bases, leaving 17 bases between the germline ends. In nucleotides, the CDR3 is TGTGCCAGCAGCCAAACACCAAGGGAGTGGGGAGCTTTCTTT. It specifies CASSQTPREWGAFF.

This chain connects TRBV7-9 to TRBJ1-3, with TRBD1 matching 9 bases. Germline trimming cut 5 bases from V and 2 bases from J; bases unmatched to any gene: 7. The CDR3 loop spans 16 amino acids. From germline, CDR1 is SEHNR and CDR2 FQNEAQ (reference sequence). The CDR3 DNA reads TGTGCCAGCAGCAGGACAGGGGTGACCCCTGGAAACACCATATATTTT. Amino acids: CASSRTGVTPGNTIYF.

This clonotype has a count of ten or more. This sequence joins TRBV12-3 or TRBV12-4 and TRBJ2-2; D ambiguous. The ends were cut back, 4 bases at V and 1 base at J, with 7 bases in the middle. The CDR3 loop spans 14 amino acids. The CDR3 DNA reads TGTGCCAGCAGTTCCCACAGGAACACCGGGGAGCTGTTTTTT. Amino acid sequence: CASSSHRNTGELFF.

The table lists this clonotype with many counts. The chain combines TRBV28 with TRBJ2-5; tentatively, D is TRBD1 (6 bases). V dropped 4 bases and J dropped 5 bases, with 11 bases sitting between them. The germline V gene encodes CDR1 MDHEN and CDR2 SYDVKM. The length of the CDR3 is 13 residues. The CDR3 DNA reads as TGTGCCAGCAGTTGGACAGATCAGGAGACCCAGTACTTC. Amino acid sequence: CASSWTDQETQYF.

This clonotype was observed at least ten times. The chain employs TRBV2 and TRBJ1-4; D gene uncertain. The CDR3 runs to 16 residues. The V and J ends lost 5 bases and 0 bases respectively, with 13 bases between them. Germline V gene sequence: CDR1 SNHLY, CDR2 FYNNEI. Here the CDR3 reads CASSFEDGSTNEKLFF. In DNA, the CDR3 is TGTGCCAGCAGTTTTGAGGACGGATCAACTAATGAAAAACTGTTTTTT.

This clonotype was observed many times. This rearrangement joins TRBV2 to TRBJ2-3, with 9 bases identical to TRBD2. Looked up from germline, CDR1 is SNHLY and CDR2 is FYNNEI. V lost 4 bases and J lost 0; bases outside the gene matches: 8. The CDR3 consists of 17 residues. The CDR3 sequence: CASSVALAGDSTDTQYF. The DNA of the CDR3 is TGTGCCAGCAGTGTGGCGTTAGCGGGAGATAGCACAGATACGCAGTATTTT.